Shown below are 26 T cell receptor beta chains from a single sample sequenced in a study of cytomegalovirus exposure and HLA in healthy donors. 13 Jbeta primers and 60 Vbeta primers were used for the PCR. Libraries were prepared by immunoSEQ multiplex PCR; TCRdb keeps only in-frame clonotypes and omits some of them. The table has tens of thousands of clones, 81% seen once; the top ten hold 2.7%. The sample was PBMCs. The receptors here all came from a man between 45 and 60 years old in good health and CMV-seronegative.

V and J are TRBV5-1 and TRBJ2-7; 10 nucleotides agree with TRBD1. Trimming at V came to 4 bases and at J to 2 bases, leaving 9 bases not matched to a gene. The CDR3 totals 16 residues. Germline V gene sequence: CDR1 SGHRS, CDR2 YFSETQ. The DNA for the CDR3 is TGCGCCAGCAGCCGTGGAGGGACAGGGGATACCTACGAGCAGTACTTC. Residues: CASSRGGTGDTYEQYF.

V usage is TRBV6-6 and J usage is TRBJ1-5; 10 nucleotides align to TRBD1. Germline-derived CDR1 and CDR2 are MNHNY and SVGAGI (reference sequence). The CDR3 is 15 amino acids. The trim removed 3 bases at V and 6 bases at J, leaving 5 bases unmatched. CDR3 protein: CASSYWDRGGQPQHF. Here the CDR3 DNA reads TGTGCCAGCAGTTATTGGGACAGGGGTGGTCAGCCCCAGCATTTT.

This chain uses TRBV5-1 with TRBJ2-7; 7 positions match TRBD2. Germline CDR1 reads SGHRS; CDR2 reads YFSETQ. J gave up 4 bases and V 8 bases, and 12 bases lay outside the gene matches. This CDR3 is built from 14 residues. The CDR3 spells CASSKGRAAYEQYF. DNA of the CDR3: TGCGCCAGTAGCAAGGGGAGGGCGGCATACGAGCAGTACTTC. The variable domain in full, with the rest retrieved from reference TRBV5-1 and TRBJ2-7, is KAGVTQTPRYLIKTRGQQVTLSCSPISGHRSVSWYQQTPGQGLQFLFEYFSETQRNKGNFPGRFSGRQFSNSRSEMNVSTLELGDSALYLCASSKGRAAYEQYFGPGTRLTVT.

The chain employs TRBV7-9 and TRBJ1-1; maybe TRBD1 (6 bases). V lost 5 bases and J lost 4, with 17 bases in between. This CDR3 has 15 amino acids. Germline loops: CDR1 SEHNR, CDR2 FQNEAQ (reference sequence). The CDR3 nucleotides are TGTGCCAGCAGCCTAAGACAGGACGGCGGCACTGAAGCTTTCTTT. It specifies CASSLRQDGGTEAFF. Combining the CDR3 with reference TRBV7-9 and TRBJ1-1 gives the whole variable domain DTGVSQNPRHKITKRGQNVTFRCDPISEHNRLYWYRQTLGQGPEFLTYFQNEAQLEKSRLLSDRFSAERPKGSFSTLEIQRTEQGDSAMYLCASSLRQDGGTEAFFGQGTRLTVV.

Turning to this clone: One end of the junction is discordant with germline, which a read error may explain. This chain connects TRBV29-1 to TRBJ2-1; D not resolved. There are 13 residues in the CDR3. Per germline, CDR1 SQVTM and CDR2 ANQGSEA. The CDR3 reads CGVEGGSYNEQFF. In DNA form, the CDR3 reads TGCGGCGTTGAAGGCGGTTCCTACAATGAGCAGTTCTTC.

The chain links TRBV9 to TRBJ2-1; 8 nucleotides match TRBD2. Germline V gives CDR1 SGDLS, CDR2 YYNGEE. The CDR3 is made up of 17 amino acids. With 0 bases clipped from V and 5 bases from J, the junction kept 10 bases outside the gene matches. This CDR3 is CASSVDGGARSHNEQFF. CDR3 nucleotide sequence: TGTGCCAGCAGCGTAGACGGGGGGGCAAGGTCCCACAATGAGCAGTTCTTC.

V and J are TRBV6-5 and TRBJ1-6; the D gene is possibly TRBD1 (6 bases). Germline V CDR1 and CDR2: MNHEY, SVGAGI. The CDR3 consists of 12 residues. V lost 7 bases, J lost 9 bases, and 10 bases lay in between. The CDR3 region has the DNA TGTGCCAGCATCCAGGGGACTTCACCCCTCCACTTT. Amino acids: CASIQGTSPLHF.

The rearrangement uses TRBV4-1 and TRBJ1-2; TRBD1 aligns across 9 bases. J was trimmed by 7 bases and V by 4 bases; bases with no gene match: 7. The CDR3 is made up of 14 amino acids. The germline CDR1 and CDR2 sequences are MGHRA and YSYEKL. The CDR3 DNA reads TGCGCCAGCAGCCGGGACAGGGAAATCAGTGGCTACACCTTC. Translation gives CASSRDREISGYTF.

The chain combines TRBV6-1 with TRBJ2-1; possibly TRBD1 for D (6 bases). The V end was cut by 5 bases, the J end by 4 bases, with 15 bases between. Looked up from germline, CDR1 is MNHNS and CDR2 is SASEGT. CDR3 length: 15 residues. The CDR3 protein is CASSSLQGSYNEQFF. DNA for the CDR3: TGTGCCAGCAGTTCCTTACAGGGCTCGTACAATGAGCAGTTCTTC.

The genes are TRBV7-9 and TRBJ1-4; 7 nucleotides line up with TRBD1. The germline gives CDR1 SEHNR, CDR2 FQNEAQ (reference sequence). CDR3 length: 15 amino acids. J was trimmed by 8 bases and V by 1 base; bases with no gene match: 7. In nucleotides, the CDR3 is TGTGCCAGCAGCTTAGAGACAGGGACTGAAGAAAAACTGTTTTTT. It specifies CASSLETGTEEKLFF.

This clone was counted only a few times. The V and J genes are TRBV5-1 and TRBJ1-2; no firm D call. Germline V gene data show CDR1 as SGHRS and CDR2 as YFSETQ. The CDR3 is 13 amino acids. V lost 7 bases and J lost 3, with 13 bases in between. The CDR3 spells CASAEGTDYGYTF. CDR3 nucleotide sequence: TGCGCCAGCGCCGAGGGAACAGACTATGGCTACACCTTC.

The chain carries TRBV2 and TRBJ1-2; possible D gene TRBD1, 6 bases. Trimming stripped 4 bases from V and 1 base from J, with 10 bases between. Germline loops: CDR1 SNHLY, CDR2 FYNNEI. CDR3 size: 14 residues. The CDR3 DNA is TGTGCCAGCAGTGTACAGGGAATTAACTATGGCTACACCTTC. Protein sequence: CASSVQGINYGYTF.

The J gene is TRBJ1-2, the V gene TRBV7-9; TRBD1 matches at 9 bases. The length of the CDR3 is 15 residues. Trimming removed 5 bases from V and 4 bases from J; junction bases left unmatched: 8. In germline, CDR1 is SEHNR, CDR2 FQNEAQ (reference sequence). CDR3 in amino acids: CASSPGQGPVYGYTF. CDR3 in DNA: TGTGCCAGCAGCCCAGGACAGGGGCCCGTCTATGGCTACACCTTC.

DNA for the CDR3: TGTGCCATCAGGGGGACAGGGGCCCTCTCCTACGAGCAGTACTTC. Residues: CAIRGTGALSYEQYF. This chain links TRBV10-3 with TRBJ2-5; 10 nucleotides match TRBD1. TRBJ2-7 explains the end of the DNA better; the J call may be wrong. The germline V gene encodes CDR1 ENHRY and CDR2 SYGVKD. There are 15 residues in the CDR3.

This chain joins TRBV30 and TRBJ2-5; D unclear. The V and J ends lost 2 bases and 5 bases respectively, with 12 bases between them. The germline V gene encodes CDR1 GTSNPN and CDR2 SVGIG (reference sequence). The CDR3 is made up of 13 amino acids. CDR3 residues: CAWSHTVRETQYF. CDR3 nucleotides: TGTGCCTGGAGTCACACCGTGAGGGAGACCCAGTACTTC.

The chain is built from TRBV28 and TRBJ2-2; TRBD1 agrees at 7 bases. Germline V lookup: CDR1 MDHEN, CDR2 SYDVKM. V shed 3 bases and J 5 bases; nucleotides not matched to a gene: 0. The CDR3 sequence is 13 residues long. Written as DNA, the CDR3 is TGTGCCAGCAGTTTGACAGGGACCGGGGAGCTGTTTTTT. Translation gives CASSLTGTGELFF.

The chain employs TRBV9 and TRBJ2-7, with 9 bases aligning to TRBD2. The V segment lost 5 bases and the J segment 12 bases; nucleotides outside the gene matches: 9. The CDR3 is 12 amino acids. The germline gives CDR1 SGDLS, CDR2 YYNGEE. For the CDR3, the DNA is TGTGCCAGCAGTGGGGTAAGCGGGAGGACGTACTTC. Amino acids: CASSGVSGRTYF.

J is TRBJ1-1 and V is TRBV6-5, with TRBD1 matching 9 bases. V shed 5 bases and J 5 bases; nucleotides not matched to a gene: 6. There are 14 residues in the CDR3. Per germline, CDR1 MNHEY and CDR2 SVGAGI. The CDR3 loop is CASSPTGGRTEAFF. The CDR3 coding sequence is TGTGCCAGCAGTCCTACAGGGGGCCGGACTGAAGCTTTCTTT.

The chain recombines TRBV12-5 with TRBJ1-4, with 7 positions matching TRBD1. The CDR3 has 12 amino acids. Germline V lookup: CDR1 LGHNT, CDR2 FRNRAP. CDR3 loop: CPPGQTNEKLFF. DNA for the CDR3: TGTCCACCGGGACAGACTAATGAAAAACTGTTTTTT.

A remark on this clone: Germline is not matched at one junction end, which may reflect a read error. The rearrangement uses TRBV7-9 and TRBJ1-1; D remains unclear. Germline CDR1 SEHNR, CDR2 FQNEAQ (reference sequence). The CDR3 consists of 13 residues. This chain's CDR3 is CSSSLEGNTEAFF. In DNA, the CDR3 is TGTTCCAGCAGCTTGGAGGGGAACACTGAAGCTTTCTTT.

The chain joins TRBV4-1 to TRBJ1-4; TRBD1 might be the D (5 bases). V was shortened by 1 base and J by 4 bases, with 16 bases between the two germline ends. The germline V gene encodes CDR1 MGHRA and CDR2 YSYEKL. This CDR3 is 17 amino acids long. CDR3 in DNA: TGCGCCAGCAGCCAAGCCCATAGGCCAGGGCTTAATGAAAAACTGTTTTTT. Amino acid sequence: CASSQAHRPGLNEKLFF.

The table lists this clone with a few counts. The chain employs TRBV6-1 and TRBJ1-1, with a possible D match to TRBD1 (5 bases). V lost 6 bases to trimming and J lost 5 bases, with 10 bases between them. Per the germline V gene, CDR1 is MNHNS and CDR2 is SASEGT. The CDR3 spans 12 residues. CDR3 protein: CASRGTVTEAFF. The CDR3 DNA follows: TGTGCCAGCAGAGGGACTGTGACTGAAGCTTTCTTT.

With regard to this clone: The junction departs from the called germline gene at one end, perhaps through a read error. The chain uses TRBV5-1 and TRBJ1-1; 7 nucleotides agree with TRBD1. Germline loops: CDR1 SGHRS, CDR2 YFSETQ. The CDR3 is 13 residues long. The CDR3 DNA reads as TGCGCCAGCGGACGGGACAGTAACACTGTAGCTTTCTTT. Protein sequence: CASGRDSNTVAFF. The whole variable domain, filled in from reference TRBV5-1 and TRBJ1-1, reads KAGVTQTPRYLIKTRGQQVTLSCSPISGHRSVSWYQQTPGQGLQFLFEYFSETQRNKGNFPGRFSGRQFSNSRSEMNVSTLELGDSALYLCASGRDSNTVAFFGQGTRLTVV.

A remark on this clone: An end of the junction differs from the germline gene, which may be a read error. In nucleotides, the CDR3 is TGTGCCAGTAGTGTAGACAGTTCCTACGAGCAGTACTTC. Residues: CASSVDSSYEQYF. The chain couples TRBV19 to TRBJ2-7, with D maybe TRBD1 (5 bases). The CDR3 runs to 13 residues. The germline V gene has CDR1 LNHDA and CDR2 SQIVND (reference sequence).

The gene calls are TRBV7-8 and TRBJ2-7; weak D call: TRBD1 (6 bases). The V and J ends lost 5 bases and 7 bases respectively, with 24 bases between them. CDR1 is SGHVS, CDR2 FQNEAQ, per germline. The CDR3 length is 16 residues. The CDR3 DNA follows: TGTGCCAGCAGCGAACCTCAGACAGGAGATCCCGGGGAGCAGTACTTC. Its protein is CASSEPQTGDPGEQYF.

The V and J genes are TRBV28 and TRBJ1-5, with 7 bases aligning to TRBD1. The CDR3 loop spans 15 amino acids. Germline V CDR1 and CDR2: MDHEN, SYDVKM. J gave up 2 bases and V 5 bases, and 6 bases lay outside the gene matches. The CDR3: CASSQGVRGNQPQHF. Written as DNA, the CDR3 is TGTGCCAGCAGTCAGGGGGTGCGAGGCAATCAGCCCCAGCATTTT.